One sample yielded the 16 T cell receptor beta chains listed below, sequenced in a study of T cell repertoires in cytomegalovirus infection. Their antigens remain unidentified. MiXCR, run by TCRdb on the reads, gives a single entry per CDR3 protein. The profile shows about 890,000 distinct CDR3 sequences, about a third of them singletons. The sample here was cultured CD8+ T cells from PBMCs, taken from culture after CMV antigen stimulation. These receptors came from a human donor in good health (CMV status not recorded). Some clones in this sample may be carry-over from other donors' samples.

This chain connects TRBV7-6 to TRBJ1-1, with D perhaps TRBD1 (5 bases). The ends were cut back, 1 base at V and 1 base at J, with 22 bases in the middle. Germline V CDR1 and CDR2: SGHVS, FNYEAQ. The CDR3 totals 19 residues. This CDR3 reads CASSLVPSRPDGTNTEAFF. CDR3 coding DNA: TGTGCCAGCAGCTTAGTTCCTAGTAGGCCGGACGGGACGAACACTGAAGCTTTCTTT.

The J gene is TRBJ1-1, the V gene TRBV12-3 or TRBV12-4, with 7 bases that match TRBD1. CDR3 length: 14 amino acids. The V and J ends lost 5 bases and 6 bases, in that order; junction bases with no gene match: 9. The CDR3, as DNA: TGTGCCAGCAGTCAGACAGGGCAGGAAGCTGAAGCTTTCTTT. Its protein product is CASSQTGQEAEAFF.

About this clonotype: A junction boundary mismatches the germline segment, possibly from a read error. This chain connects TRBV11-2 to TRBJ1-1; no reliable D call. CDR1 is SGHAT, CDR2 FQNNGV, per germline. The length of the CDR3 is 11 residues. The CDR3 DNA follows: TGTGCCAGCAGCTTAACCCTCCGTCCGTCCTTT. This codes for CASSLTLRPSF.

This clonotype was observed once. V is TRBV5-4 and J is TRBJ1-3; D is undetermined. With 4 bases removed from V and 2 bases from J, the gap between germline ends came to 13 bases. The V gene's germline CDR1 is SGHNT and CDR2 YYREEE (reference sequence). The length of the CDR3 is 15 residues. The CDR3 nucleotides are TGTGCCAGCAGCGCTCTAAGCTTGACTGGAAACACCATATATTTT. The encoded protein is CASSALSLTGNTIYF.

This clonotype turned up a few times. This chain uses TRBV6-5 with TRBJ1-6, with a weak D call TRBD1 (5 bases). Germline V lookup: CDR1 MNHEY, CDR2 SVGAGI. The V and J ends lost 2 bases and 6 bases respectively, with 11 bases between them. The CDR3 extends over 15 amino acids. CDR3 residues: CASSYGAATNSPLHF. The CDR3 DNA reads as TGTGCCAGCAGTTACGGGGCAGCAACTAATTCACCCCTCCACTTT.

The chain combines TRBV19 with TRBJ2-2; no reliable D call. Trimming took 7 bases from V and 0 from J, leaving 12 bases between them. The length of the CDR3 is 15 residues. Per the germline V gene, CDR1 is LNHDA and CDR2 is SQIVND (reference sequence). CDR3 residues: CASTIFFANTGELFF. DNA for the CDR3: TGTGCCAGTACTATCTTTTTCGCGAACACCGGGGAGCTGTTTTTT.

This clonotype came up many times. The chain recombines TRBV7-9 with TRBJ1-2, with a weak D call TRBD1 (6 bases). In germline, CDR1 is SEHNR, CDR2 FQNEAQ (reference sequence). V was shortened by 5 bases and J by 3 bases, with 10 bases between the two germline ends. The length of the CDR3 is 13 residues. CDR3 sequence reads: CASSRQADYGYTF. The CDR3 region has the DNA TGTGCCAGCAGCCGACAGGCCGACTATGGCTACACCTTC.

DNA of the CDR3: TGTGCCAGCAGGTTCCGGGACAGGAGACAAATGGGTGGCTACACCTTC. Translating gives CASRFRDRRQMGGYTF. The rearrangement uses TRBV5-8 and TRBJ1-2; 8 nucleotides line up with TRBD1. CDR3 size: 16 residues. J gave up 7 bases and V 5 bases, and 16 bases lay outside the gene matches. Looked up from germline, CDR1 is SGHTS and CDR2 is YDEGEE.

This clonotype was seen a handful of times. The V call is TRBV6-1, the J call TRBJ1-3; no clear D. Germline CDR1 is MNHNS and CDR2 is SASEGT. The germline V and J ends were trimmed by 5 bases and 7 bases, with 6 bases remaining between them. The CDR3 has 11 residues. CDR3 region: CASSYSNTIYF. CDR3 DNA sequence: TGTGCCAGCAGTTATTCTAACACCATATATTTT.

The J gene is TRBJ1-6, the V gene TRBV7-8, with a weak D call TRBD1 (5 bases). Germline V gives CDR1 SGHVS, CDR2 FQNEAQ. V lost 1 base and J 8 bases, leaving 9 bases between the germline ends. The CDR3 totals 14 residues. As DNA, the CDR3 is TGTGCCAGCAGCTTAGAGGGGATGCATTCACCCCTCCACTTT. Translating it yields CASSLEGMHSPLHF. Full variable domain (rest looked up from reference TRBV7-8 and TRBJ1-6): GAGVSQSPRYKVAKRGQDVALRCDPISGHVSLFWYQQALGQGPEFLTYFQNEAQLDKSGLPSDRFFAERPEGSVSTLKIQRTQQEDSAVYLCASSLEGMHSPLHFGNGTRLTVT.

This clonotype was observed at least ten times. The rearrangement joins TRBV7-6 to TRBJ2-5, with 8 nucleotides matching TRBD1. V was pared by 0 bases and J by 7 bases, with 10 bases of the junction left unmatched. The CDR3 loop spans 16 amino acids. The germline V gene has CDR1 SGHVS and CDR2 FNYEAQ. For the CDR3, the DNA is TGTGCCAGCAGCTTAGCCCTCCCGGGACAGGCTGGGACCCAGTACTTC. Translated, it gives CASSLALPGQAGTQYF.

This clonotype was counted once. The missing conserved phenylalanine or tryptophan at the end of this CDR3 makes a read error likely. The chain uses TRBV7-9 and TRBJ1-2; no reliable D call. The CDR3 runs to 14 residues. V was clipped by 5 bases and J by 3 bases, with 13 bases between them. Germline loops: CDR1 SEHNR, CDR2 FQNEAQ (reference sequence). The CDR3 loop is CASSGFAEYYGYTL. The CDR3, as DNA: TGTGCCAGCAGCGGGTTCGCAGAATACTATGGCTACACCCTC.

The CDR3 here is CASSYGTNEQFF. The CDR3 DNA reads as TGTGCCAGCAGTTACGGGACCAATGAGCAGTTCTTC. The J gene is TRBJ2-1, the V gene TRBV6-5, with D perhaps given as TRBD1 or TRBD2 (5 bases each). V gave up 2 bases and J gave up 6 bases, with 5 bases separating them. The CDR3 is made up of 12 amino acids. Germline loops: CDR1 MNHEY, CDR2 SVGAGI.

The rearrangement links TRBV11-2 to TRBJ1-1, with D possibly TRBD1 on 6 matching bases. The ends were cut back, 2 bases at V and 7 bases at J, with 20 bases in the middle. The CDR3 covers 16 residues. The V gene's germline CDR1 is SGHAT and CDR2 FQNNGV. DNA for the CDR3: TGTGCCAGCAGCTTAAATTCTGGGGGGCTCCAATTTGAAGCTTTCTTT. Residues: CASSLNSGGLQFEAFF.

This chain joins TRBV6-5 and TRBJ2-7; D not certain. Trimming removed 5 bases at V and 5 bases at J, with 19 bases between. CDR1 and CDR2 from the germline V gene are MNHEY and SVGAGI. This CDR3 has 15 residues. The CDR3 sequence: CASSASGLLPHEQYF. For the CDR3, the DNA is TGTGCCAGCAGTGCCTCAGGTCTACTTCCCCACGAGCAGTACTTC.

This clonotype came up a few times. Mismatch with germline at one junction end may stem from a read error. The chain has TRBV7-9 and TRBJ1-4; weak D call: TRBD1 (5 bases). There are 15 residues in the CDR3. The V gene's germline CDR1 is SEHNR and CDR2 FQNEAQ (reference sequence). CDR3: CASSPPQARVEKLFF. CDR3 DNA: TGTGCTAGCAGCCCCCCACAGGCCCGAGTCGAAAAACTGTTTTTT.